A single sample is the source of the 30 T cell receptor beta chains below, sequenced in a study of T cells in Graves' hyperthyroidism and ophthalmopathy. Researchers took RNA transcripts and amplified the TCR beta CDR3 regions from them. HTBI primers drove first-round RT-PCR of the TCR CDR3. TCRdb re-called the multiplex PCR reads through MiXCR, storing one row per CDR3 protein. The sample shows roughly 660,000 distinct CDR3 sequences, about 18% of them seen only once. Sequences were obtained from blood. These receptors were taken from a man between 45 and 60 years old with Graves' hyperthyroidism.

This clonotype has ten or more counts. The rearrangement uses TRBV28 and TRBJ1-1; tentatively, D is TRBD1 (5 bases). The CDR3 is made up of 15 amino acids. V dropped 6 bases and J dropped 5 bases, with 19 bases sitting between them. Germline CDR1 MDHEN, CDR2 SYDVKM. CDR3 coding DNA: TGTGCCAGCAGCCCTTCTGGGGGGATATGGACTGAAGCTTTCTTT. This sequence encodes CASSPSGGIWTEAFF.

This clonotype was found many times. The gene calls are TRBV7-8 and TRBJ2-7; D ambiguous. Trimming shortened V by 5 bases and J by 3 bases, and 14 bases separated the two germline ends. CDR3 length: 14 amino acids. CDR1 is SGHVS and CDR2 is FQNEAQ in the germline V gene. Here the CDR3 reads CASSQQRADYEQYF. In DNA, the CDR3 is TGTGCCAGCAGCCAGCAAAGGGCGGACTACGAGCAGTACTTC.

This clonotype was counted between two and nine times. The rearrangement uses TRBV10-3 and TRBJ2-3, with 9 bases that match TRBD2. The V gene end was trimmed by 4 bases and the J gene end by 4 bases; junction bases not matched to a gene: 12. The length of the CDR3 is 17 residues. Germline V gene sequence: CDR1 ENHRY, CDR2 SYGVKD. This CDR3 is CAISGTPGLAIPDTQYF. The CDR3 bases are TGTGCCATCAGTGGGACCCCGGGACTAGCAATTCCAGATACGCAGTATTTT.

This clonotype was detected many times. The chain uses TRBV3-1 and TRBJ1-1; D remains ambiguous. There are 14 residues in the CDR3. Germline assignment: CDR1 LGHDT and CDR2 YNNKEL (reference sequence). Trimming took 1 base from V and 1 from J, leaving 7 bases between them. The CDR3 reads CASSQGVRNTEAFF. CDR3 sequence (DNA): TGTGCCAGCAGCCAAGGGGTGAGGAACACTGAAGCTTTCTTT.

This chain links TRBV4-3 with TRBJ2-7, with no clear D. Trimming stripped 3 bases from V and 0 bases from J, with 12 bases between. There are 15 residues in the CDR3. The germline V gene encodes CDR1 LGHNA and CDR2 YSLEER. The CDR3 region is CASSQRPSSSYEQYF. The CDR3 nucleotides are TGCGCCAGCAGCCAGCGCCCGTCAAGCTCCTACGAGCAGTACTTC.

The table lists this clonotype with many counts. The V call is TRBV19, the J call TRBJ1-2, with unresolved D. This CDR3 is 10 amino acids long. V lost 6 bases and J 9 bases, leaving 8 bases between the germline ends. The V gene's germline CDR1 is LNHDA and CDR2 SQIVND (reference sequence). The CDR3 spells CASRKGRYTF. The CDR3 coding sequence is TGTGCCAGTAGGAAAGGCCGCTACACCTTC.

Many counts were recorded for this clonotype. The gene calls are TRBV20-1 and TRBJ1-1; 7 bases are shared with TRBD1. CDR3 length equals 15 residues. CDR1 DFQATT and CDR2 SNEGSKA come from the germline V gene (reference sequence). With V trimmed by 1 base and J by 1 base, 6 bases remained unmatched. The CDR3 DNA follows: TGCAGTGCTAGAGCCCGAGACAGGGCGAACACTGAAGCTTTCTTT. Protein: CSARARDRANTEAFF.

In this sample, this clonotype turned up many times. The CDR3 coding sequence is TGTGCCAGCAGTTCTACTAGCGGGATTGGGTACGAGCAGTACTTC. It is translated as CASSSTSGIGYEQYF. This chain uses TRBV27 with TRBJ2-7, with 10 bases matching TRBD2. V lost 4 bases to trimming and J lost 4 bases; unmatched junction nucleotides: 7. CDR1 and CDR2 (germline): MNHEY, SMNVEV (reference sequence). CDR3 size: 15 residues.

The CDR3 loop reads CSPYRDRGCSNSPLHF. CDR3 bases: TGCAGCCCATACCGGGACAGGGGTTGTAGTAATTCACCCCTCCACTTT. This chain joins TRBV29-1 and TRBJ1-6; 10 positions agree with TRBD1. Germline CDR1 and CDR2: SQVTM and ANQGSEA. Unmatched junction bases numbered 13, after V lost 8 bases and J lost 6 bases. This CDR3 is built from 16 residues.

This clonotype came up many times. This chain joins TRBV7-2 and TRBJ1-2, with TRBD1 matching over 7 bases. The CDR3 is 13 amino acids. J lost 8 bases, V lost 5 bases, and 8 bases had no gene match. Germline V gene sequence: CDR1 SGHTA, CDR2 FQGNSA. This CDR3 is CASSQQTGFGYTF. The CDR3 DNA follows: TGTGCCAGCAGCCAACAGACAGGGTTCGGCTACACCTTC.

With respect to this clonotype: A much larger clone lies a single base off, so this may be a read error. The V call is TRBV9, the J call TRBJ2-7, with D perhaps TRBD1 (6 bases). Germline-derived CDR1 and CDR2 are SGDLS and YYNGEE. CDR3 size: 14 residues. CDR3 bases: TGTGCCAACAGCGTGGGCAGGGGTCCTGAGGAGCAGTACTTC. It translates to CANSVGRGPEEQYF.

J is TRBJ1-5 and V is TRBV3-1; D gene uncertain. CDR1 and CDR2 from the germline V gene are LGHDT and YNNKEL (reference sequence). The ends were cut back, 3 bases at V and 0 bases at J, with 6 bases in the middle. CDR3 length: 14 residues. DNA of the CDR3: TGTGCCAGCAGCCACCACGATAGCAATCAGCCCCAGCATTTT. Protein sequence: CASSHHDSNQPQHF.

Ten or more counts support this clonotype. This chain links TRBV28 with TRBJ2-5; D call uncertain. V was cut by 7 bases and J by 2 bases, with 17 bases left in between. This CDR3 is 15 amino acids long. The germline V gene encodes CDR1 MDHEN and CDR2 SYDVKM. CDR3 amino acids: CASTGVGRFQETQYF. For the CDR3, the DNA is TGTGCCAGCACGGGCGTCGGACGCTTTCAAGAGACCCAGTACTTC.

This rearrangement joins TRBV7-2 to TRBJ2-2; 9 bases line up with TRBD2. CDR1 is SGHTA and CDR2 is FQGNSA in the germline V gene. With V trimmed by 3 bases and J by 6 bases, 2 bases remained unmatched. The CDR3 is 14 residues long. CDR3 DNA sequence: TGTGCCAGCAGCTTGGGACTAGCCTCCGGGGAGCTGTTTTTT. Protein sequence: CASSLGLASGELFF.

Regarding this clonotype: A read error is possible here, since a much larger clone lies one base away. This chain links TRBV7-9 with TRBJ2-4; D is possibly TRBD1 (6 bases). V lost 3 bases and J 6 bases, leaving 15 bases between the germline ends. Germline-derived CDR1 and CDR2 are SEHNR and FQNEAQ (reference sequence). The CDR3 is 15 residues long. CDR3 amino acids: CASSLDSGFINIQYF. The CDR3 DNA reads as TGTGCCAGCAGCTTGGACAGTGGGTTCATAAACATTCAGTACTTC.

The genes are TRBV7-9 and TRBJ1-2; TRBD1 is a possible D gene (5 bases). Germline CDR1 is SEHNR and CDR2 is FQNEAQ (reference sequence). The CDR3 spans 14 residues. The ends were cut back, 7 bases at V and 8 bases at J, with 20 bases in the middle. The CDR3 reads CASTKGTGNRGYTF. The CDR3 DNA reads as TGTGCCAGCACCAAAGGGACGGGGAATAGGGGCTACACCTTC.

The sample holds a few counts of this clonotype. The gene calls are TRBV7-9 and TRBJ1-1; D unclear. Per the germline V gene, CDR1 is SEHNR and CDR2 is FQNEAQ (reference sequence). The germline V and J ends were trimmed by 5 bases and 7 bases, with 11 bases remaining between them. The CDR3 spans 12 residues. In nucleotides, the CDR3 is TGTGCCAGCAGCGGCGGACGGAATGAAGCTTTCTTT. Protein sequence: CASSGGRNEAFF.

In its sample, this clonotype was seen a few times. This sequence joins TRBV24-1 and TRBJ2-2, with 8 bases fitting TRBD1. V was pared by 3 bases and J by 6 bases, with 8 bases of the junction left unmatched. Germline CDR1 reads KGHDR; CDR2 reads SFDVKD. This CDR3 contains 16 residues. The CDR3 protein is CATSDNRGRMAGELFF. CDR3 nucleotides: TGTGCCACCAGTGATAACAGGGGGAGAATGGCCGGGGAGCTGTTTTTT.

This clonotype was observed a few times. This chain uses TRBV10-2 with TRBJ2-3, with D possibly being TRBD1 (6 bases). This CDR3 is built from 14 residues. CDR1 and CDR2 from the germline V gene are WSHSY and SAAADI. Trimming left V 11 bases short and J 1 base short, with 16 bases between. CDR3 sequence reads: CACTGLSGTDTQYF. The CDR3, as DNA: TGCGCCTGCACAGGGTTGAGTGGCACAGATACGCAGTATTTT.

The chain employs TRBV12-3 or TRBV12-4 and TRBJ1-1; a weak D match, TRBD1 (6 bases). CDR3 length: 14 residues. With 5 bases removed from V and 5 bases from J, the gap between germline ends came to 15 bases. The CDR3 coding sequence is TGTGCCAGCAGTCCCCGACGGGGGCGGACTGAAGCTTTCTTT. It yields the protein CASSPRRGRTEAFF.

This sequence joins TRBV20-1 and TRBJ1-5, with 9 bases lining up with TRBD1. The ends lost 8 bases at V and 1 base at J; junction bases unmatched: 9. The germline V gene has CDR1 DFQATT and CDR2 SNEGSKA (reference sequence). The CDR3 runs to 15 residues. Here the CDR3 reads CSRKSTGGSNQPQHF. CDR3 sequence (DNA): TGCAGTCGGAAGTCCACAGGGGGCAGCAATCAGCCCCAGCATTTT.

V gene TRBV3-1 combines with J gene TRBJ2-1; no firm D call. Looked up from germline, CDR1 is LGHDT and CDR2 is YNNKEL (reference sequence). V dropped 2 bases and J dropped 7 bases, with 6 bases sitting between them. The CDR3 sequence is 12 residues long. CDR3 amino acids: CASSQRVNEQFF. CDR3 sequence (DNA): TGTGCCAGCAGCCAAAGGGTAAATGAGCAGTTCTTC.

On this clonotype: The junction shows a germline mismatch at one end, possibly a read error. The V gene is TRBV6-1, the J gene TRBJ1-1; D call uncertain. The germline gives CDR1 MNHNS, CDR2 SASEGT. The CDR3 contains 13 residues. CDR3 nucleotides: TGTGCCAGCAGGGAAGACGGGAACACTGAAGCTTTCTTT. This codes for CASREDGNTEAFF.

Many counts were recorded for this clonotype. This chain uses TRBV28 with TRBJ2-3, with D possibly matching TRBD2 (6 bases). Germline CDR1 MDHEN, CDR2 SYDVKM. V was trimmed by 3 bases and J by 0 bases, leaving 16 bases between them. The CDR3 sequence is 17 residues long. Here the CDR3 reads CASSFNAGSTSTDTQYF. In DNA, the CDR3 is TGTGCCAGCAGTTTCAACGCGGGAAGTACTAGCACAGATACGCAGTATTTT.

This clonotype was counted ten times or more. The V call is TRBV2, the J call TRBJ2-7; no clear D gene. Per germline, CDR1 SNHLY and CDR2 FYNNEI. Between the trimmed V and J ends, which lost 3 bases and 3 bases, there was a span of 12 bases. CDR3 size: 14 residues. CDR3 in DNA: TGTGCCAGCAGTGACGGCCACGGAGTCTACGAGCAGTACTTC. Translation gives CASSDGHGVYEQYF. The full variable domain, rest sourced from reference TRBV2 and TRBJ2-7, is EPEVTQTPSHQVTQMGQEVILRCVPISNHLYFYWYRQILGQKVEFLVSFYNNEISEKSEIFDDQFSVERPDGSNFTLKIRSTKLEDSAMYFCASSDGHGVYEQYFGPGTRLTVT.

This clonotype was counted only a few times. A read error may produce the germline difference seen at one junction end. The V gene is TRBV12-3 or TRBV12-4, the J gene TRBJ2-1; D gene ambiguous. This CDR3 region has 13 residues. The CDR3 reads CAGSFAPYSEQFF. CDR3 DNA: TGTGCCGGCAGTTTCGCCCCTTATTCCGAGCAGTTCTTC.

At least ten counts were recorded for this clonotype. This chain uses TRBV7-2 with TRBJ2-7; 8 nucleotides align to TRBD1. The junction had 6 bases not matched to a gene; V was cut back by 5 bases and J by 0 bases. The CDR3 runs to 15 residues. Germline CDR1 is SGHTA and CDR2 is FQGNSA. CDR3 in DNA: TGTGCCAGCAGCCGTCGACAGGGGAGCTCCTACGAGCAGTACTTC. This codes for CASSRRQGSSYEQYF.

At least ten counts were recorded for this clonotype. The junction departs from germline at one end; a sequencing error may be responsible. The V gene is TRBV7-2, the J gene TRBJ1-3, with unresolved D. The CDR3 is made up of 14 amino acids. CDR1 SGHTA and CDR2 FQGNSA come from the germline V gene. The CDR3 region is CASSLEGYGNTIYF. CDR3 DNA: TGTGCCAGCAGTTTAGAGGGTTACGGAAACACCATATATTTT.

This clonotype was recorded at least ten times. This chain links TRBV6-6 with TRBJ2-1; maybe TRBD2 (6 bases). Germline V lookup: CDR1 MNHNY, CDR2 SVGAGI (reference sequence). The length of the CDR3 is 15 residues. Trimming shortened V by 0 bases and J by 8 bases, and 14 bases separated the two germline ends. CDR3 nucleotides: TGTGCCAGCAGTTACTCCGGAGGGCTTAAGTATGAGCAGTTCTTC. It translates to CASSYSGGLKYEQFF.

This clonotype occurred many times. The chain carries TRBV28 and TRBJ2-1; a possible D gene is TRBD2 (6 bases). V lost 2 bases and J lost 2, with 13 bases in between. Germline lookup yields CDR1 MDHEN and CDR2 SYDVKM. There are 16 residues in the CDR3. The CDR3 nucleotides are TGTGCCAGCAGTTTAACTTATGGCGGGACCTACAATGAGCAGTTCTTC. Protein sequence: CASSLTYGGTYNEQFF. Supplemented by reference TRBV28 and TRBJ2-1, the full variable domain reads DVKVTQSSRYLVKRTGEKVFLECVQDMDHENMFWYRQDPGLGLRLIYFSYDVKMKEKGDIPEGYSVSREKKERFSLILESASTNQTSMYLCASSLTYGGTYNEQFFGPGTRLTVL.